This is a list of T cell receptor beta chains from one sample in a study of OX40 agonist ivuxolimab in advanced cancers. Here immunoSEQ multiplex PCR was the method, and the copy in TCRdb shows in-frame clones only, minus some. Among around 65,000 clones listed, 80% to 95% were seen once. The sample consisted of CD4+ or CD8+ T cells sorted from blood, taken in a trial of the OX40 agonist ivuxolimab. Source of these receptors: an adult with an advanced solid tumor such as melanoma, head and neck, liver or kidney cancer. The CDR3 runs from the conserved cysteine through the conserved F or W. The order of the fields is J gene, clone size, V gene, D gene, CDR3 length, CDR3 DNA, CDR3 protein. A D gene is named only where the DNA matches it firmly. Size values are once, few and many counts, or a class for expanded clones, and some rows have none.

TRBJ2-3 NA TRBV7-3 TRBD2 17 TGTGCCAGCAGCCCTTCGGGGCGGGAGGGGGCCCCAGATACGCAGTATTTT CASSPSGREGAPDTQYF
TRBJ1-1 NA TRBV27 NA 13 TGTGCCAGCACCAGGGGAGGGTGGACTGAAGCTTTCTTT CASTRGGWTEAFF
TRBJ1-2 NA TRBV5-1 TRBD1 14 TGCGCCAGCAGCTCAACAGGGGGCGTCTATGGCTACACCTTC CASSSTGGVYGYTF
TRBJ2-5 few TRBV7-9 NA 14 TGTGCCAGCAGCTTTGTAGGACAGCAAGAGACCCAGTACTTC CASSFVGQQETQYF
TRBJ2-1 NA TRBV19 NA 15 TGTGCCAGTAGTATTTTGGGACCCCTGCCCAATGAGCAGTTCTTC CASSILGPLPNEQFF
TRBJ2-7 once TRBV7-2 NA 14 TGTGCCAGCAGCTCATCAGGGGTTCTCTACGAGCAGTACTTC CASSSSGVLYEQYF
TRBJ2-3 NA TRBV7-6 TRBD2 15 TGTGCCAGCAGCTTAGGGCTAGCGGGGGTCGATACGCAGTATTTT CASSLGLAGVDTQYF
TRBJ2-1 once TRBV19 TRBD2 17 TGTGCCAGTAGTATCGCGGGGGGCCCTTACATCTACAATGAGCAGTTCTTC CASSIAGGPYIYNEQFF
TRBJ2-1 NA TRBV4-1 TRBD2 16 TGCGCCAGCAGCCAAGAAGAAAGGGAGGGGTACAATGAGCAGTTCTTC CASSQEEREGYNEQFF
TRBJ2-1 NA TRBV7-9 NA 12 TGTGCCAGCAGATCCCAGGGTGATGAGCAATTCTTC CASRSQGDEQFF
TRBJ1-1 NA TRBV6-5 NA 14 TGTGCCAGCAGTTACTCGGAGGAGACTATTGAAGCTTTCTTT CASSYSEETIEAFF
TRBJ2-7 NA TRBV19 TRBD1 15 TGTGCCAGTAGTATCGGGACAGGGGAATTCTACGAGCAGTACTTC CASSIGTGEFYEQYF
TRBJ2-7 once TRBV19 NA 15 TGTGCCAGTAGTCACCGTCAGGAGGGCTGGTACGAGCAGTACTTC CASSHRQEGWYEQYF
TRBJ1-1 NA TRBV5-6 NA 12 TGTGCCAGCAGCTCTGGACAGACTGAAGCTTTCTTT CASSSGQTEAFF
TRBJ1-1 NA TRBV19 NA 22 TGTGCCAGTAGTATTGCTCTTATGGGGAGGGGAAGAGGAACGTTCATGAACACTGAAGCTTTCTTT CASSIALMGRGRGTFMNTEAFF
TRBJ1-2 NA TRBV13 NA 14 TGTGCCAGCAGCGGGAGGGGAGCGGTTTATGGCTACACCTTC CASSGRGAVYGYTF
TRBJ2-3 NA TRBV7-9 TRBD1 15 TGTGCCAGCAGCCACCGGGACAGGAACACAGATACGCAGTATTTT CASSHRDRNTDTQYF
TRBJ2-1 NA TRBV4-3 TRBD2 16 TGCGCCAGCAGCCACGGGACTAGCGCTTCCTACAATGAGCAGTTCTTC CASSHGTSASYNEQFF
TRBJ1-2 NA TRBV9 TRBD1 19 TGTGCCAGCAGCGGGAGCCTACAAACCTGGACAGGCTCTGACTATGGCTACACCTTC CASSGSLQTWTGSDYGYTF
TRBJ2-1 NA TRBV5-1 TRBD1 14 TGCGCCAGCAGCGCCGGACAGGGAGCGGGTGAGCAGTTCTTC CASSAGQGAGEQFF
TRBJ1-2 NA TRBV5-1 NA 15 TGCGCCAGCAGCTTGGTTGCAGGGGAAGGCTATGGCTACACCTTC CASSLVAGEGYGYTF
TRBJ2-2 NA TRBV12-5 TRBD2 20 TGTGCTAGTGGTCCCCCCCTCGGACTAGCGGGGGGGCTTTGGAGCGGGGAGCTGTTTTTT CASGPPLGLAGGLWSGELFF
TRBJ1-1 NA TRBV7-6 NA 13 TGTGCCAGCAGCTTAAACGGTAACACTGAAGCTTTCTTT CASSLNGNTEAFF
TRBJ1-1 NA TRBV13 NA 14 TGTGCCAGCAGCTTAGAAGGTAGGGACACTGAAGCTTTCTTT CASSLEGRDTEAFF
TRBJ2-1 NA TRBV27 NA 13 TGTGCCAGCAGTTTATCCGGTTTCAATGAGCAGTTCTTC CASSLSGFNEQFF
TRBJ1-2 NA TRBV6-5 TRBD1 13 TGTGCCAGCAGCCGGACAGGTGCCTATGGCTACACCTTC CASSRTGAYGYTF
TRBJ2-5 NA TRBV5-6 NA 13 TGTGCCAGCAGCCGGGACGAGCAAGAGACCCAGTACTTC CASSRDEQETQYF
TRBJ2-7 NA TRBV6-6 TRBD1 16 TGTGCCAGCAGTTACGAGGGACAGCCGGCACCCTACGAGCAGTACTTC CASSYEGQPAPYEQYF
TRBJ2-1 NA TRBV7-9 NA 16 TGTGCCAGCAGCCCCCCCCCTGGGAGGTCCTACAATGAGCAGTTCTTC CASSPPPGRSYNEQFF
TRBJ2-7 once TRBV5-1 NA 13 TGCGCCAGCAGCTTGGGCGGGGTCAACGAGCAGTACTTC CASSLGGVNEQYF
TRBJ2-1 NA TRBV29-1 NA 10 TGCAGCGTTCCTGCGAATGAGCAGTTCTTC CSVPANEQFF
TRBJ2-2 NA TRBV10-2 TRBD1 15 TGCGCCAGCAGCCCCGACAGGGTGAACACCGGGGAGCTGTTTTTT CASSPDRVNTGELFF
TRBJ2-2 NA TRBV12-5 NA 16 TGTGCTAGCTACAGCCCCGGAGACTACCGGGGCGGGGAGCTGTTTTTT CASYSPGDYRGGELFF